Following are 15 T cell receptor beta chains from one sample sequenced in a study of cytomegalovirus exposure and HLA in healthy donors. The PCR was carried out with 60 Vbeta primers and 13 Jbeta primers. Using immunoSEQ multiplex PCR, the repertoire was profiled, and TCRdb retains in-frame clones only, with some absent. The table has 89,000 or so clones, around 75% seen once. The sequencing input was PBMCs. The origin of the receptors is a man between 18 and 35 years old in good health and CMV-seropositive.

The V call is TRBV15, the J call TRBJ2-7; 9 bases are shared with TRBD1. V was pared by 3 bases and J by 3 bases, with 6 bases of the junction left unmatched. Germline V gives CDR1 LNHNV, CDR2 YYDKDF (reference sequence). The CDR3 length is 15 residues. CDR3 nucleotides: TGTGCCACCAGCAGGGGACCGGGACAGGGCTACGAGCAGTACTTC. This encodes CATSRGPGQGYEQYF.

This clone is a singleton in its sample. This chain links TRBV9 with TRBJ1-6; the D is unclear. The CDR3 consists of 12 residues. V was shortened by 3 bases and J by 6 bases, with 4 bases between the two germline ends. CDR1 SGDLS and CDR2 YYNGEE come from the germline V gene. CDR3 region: CASSGSNSPLHF. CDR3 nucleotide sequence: TGTGCCAGCAGCGGTAGTAATTCACCCCTCCACTTT.

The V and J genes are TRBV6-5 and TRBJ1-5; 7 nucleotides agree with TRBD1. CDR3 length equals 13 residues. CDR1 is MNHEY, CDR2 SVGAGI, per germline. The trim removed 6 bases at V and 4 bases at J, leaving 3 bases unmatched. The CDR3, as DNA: TGTGCCAGCAGACAGGGGACGAATCAGCCCCAGCATTTT. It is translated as CASRQGTNQPQHF.

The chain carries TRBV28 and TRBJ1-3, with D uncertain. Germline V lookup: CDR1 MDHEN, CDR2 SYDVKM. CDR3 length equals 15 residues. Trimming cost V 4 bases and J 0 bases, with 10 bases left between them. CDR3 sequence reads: CASSSSTGSGNTIYF. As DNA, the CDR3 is TGTGCCAGCAGTTCTAGCACCGGCTCTGGAAACACCATATATTTT. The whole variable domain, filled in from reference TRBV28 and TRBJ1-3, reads DVKVTQSSRYLVKRTGEKVFLECVQDMDHENMFWYRQDPGLGLRLIYFSYDVKMKEKGDIPEGYSVSREKKERFSLILESASTNQTSMYLCASSSSTGSGNTIYFGEGSWLTVV.

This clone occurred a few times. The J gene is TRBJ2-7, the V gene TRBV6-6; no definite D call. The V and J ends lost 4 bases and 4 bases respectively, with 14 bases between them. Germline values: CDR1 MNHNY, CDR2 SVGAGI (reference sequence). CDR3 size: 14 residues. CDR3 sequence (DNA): TGTGCCAGCAGTTTCTCACAGTTTCTATACGAGCAGTACTTC. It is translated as CASSFSQFLYEQYF.

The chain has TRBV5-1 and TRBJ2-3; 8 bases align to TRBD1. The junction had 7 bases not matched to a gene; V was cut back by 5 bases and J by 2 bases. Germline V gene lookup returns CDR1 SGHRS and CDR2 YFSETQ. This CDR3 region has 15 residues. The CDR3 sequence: CASSPGGAFTDTQYF. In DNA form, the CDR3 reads TGCGCCAGCAGTCCAGGGGGCGCCTTCACAGATACGCAGTATTTT.

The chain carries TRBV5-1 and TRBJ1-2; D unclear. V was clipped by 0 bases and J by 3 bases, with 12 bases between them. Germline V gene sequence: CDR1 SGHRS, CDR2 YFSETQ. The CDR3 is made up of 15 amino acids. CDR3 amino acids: CASSLEAADYYGYTF. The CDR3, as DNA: TGCGCCAGCAGCTTGGAGGCCGCGGATTACTATGGCTACACCTTC.

Written as DNA, the CDR3 is TGTGCCAGCAGCTTCGGCGGATTATATGGCTACACCTTC. Residues: CASSFGGLYGYTF. The chain employs TRBV11-2 and TRBJ1-2; the D is unclear. The germline V gene encodes CDR1 SGHAT and CDR2 FQNNGV. This CDR3 has 13 residues. The V and J ends lost 3 bases and 5 bases respectively, with 10 bases between them.

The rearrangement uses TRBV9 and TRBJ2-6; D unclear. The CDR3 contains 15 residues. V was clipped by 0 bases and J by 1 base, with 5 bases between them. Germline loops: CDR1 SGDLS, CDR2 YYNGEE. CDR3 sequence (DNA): TGTGCCAGCAGCGTAGAGCCTTCTGGGGCCAACGTCCTGACTTTC. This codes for CASSVEPSGANVLTF.

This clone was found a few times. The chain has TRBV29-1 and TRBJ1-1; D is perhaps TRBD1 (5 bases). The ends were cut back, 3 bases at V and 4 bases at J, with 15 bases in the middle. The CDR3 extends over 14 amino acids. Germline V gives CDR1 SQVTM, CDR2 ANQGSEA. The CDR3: CSVDASGFSTEAFF. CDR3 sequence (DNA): TGCAGCGTTGATGCCTCAGGGTTTTCCACTGAAGCTTTCTTT. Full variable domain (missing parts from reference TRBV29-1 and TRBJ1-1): SAVISQKPSRDICQRGTSLTIQCQVDSQVTMMFWYRQQPGQSLTLIATANQGSEATYESGFVIDKFPISRPNLTFSTLTVSNMSPEDSSIYLCSVDASGFSTEAFFGQGTRLTVV.

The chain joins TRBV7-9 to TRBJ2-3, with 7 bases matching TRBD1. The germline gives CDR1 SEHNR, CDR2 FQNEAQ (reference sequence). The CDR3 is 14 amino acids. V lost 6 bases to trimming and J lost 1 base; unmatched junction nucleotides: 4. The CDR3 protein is CASSWTGRTDTQYF. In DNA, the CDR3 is TGTGCCAGCAGTTGGACAGGTCGCACAGATACGCAGTATTTT.

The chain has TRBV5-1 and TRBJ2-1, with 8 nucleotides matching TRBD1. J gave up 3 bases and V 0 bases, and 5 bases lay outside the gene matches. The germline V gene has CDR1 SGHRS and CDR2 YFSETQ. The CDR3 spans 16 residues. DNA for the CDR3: TGCGCCAGCAGCTTGGGGGCAGGGGGCTTCTACAATGAGCAGTTCTTC. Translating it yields CASSLGAGGFYNEQFF. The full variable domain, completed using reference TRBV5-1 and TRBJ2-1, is KAGVTQTPRYLIKTRGQQVTLSCSPISGHRSVSWYQQTPGQGLQFLFEYFSETQRNKGNFPGRFSGRQFSNSRSEMNVSTLELGDSALYLCASSLGAGGFYNEQFFGPGTRLTVL.

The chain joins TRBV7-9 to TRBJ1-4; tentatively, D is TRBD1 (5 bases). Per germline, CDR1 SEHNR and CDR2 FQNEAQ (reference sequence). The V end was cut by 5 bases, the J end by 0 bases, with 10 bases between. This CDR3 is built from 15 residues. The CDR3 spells CASSRGEATNEKLFF. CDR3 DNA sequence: TGTGCCAGCAGCCGAGGGGAGGCAACTAATGAAAAACTGTTTTTT.

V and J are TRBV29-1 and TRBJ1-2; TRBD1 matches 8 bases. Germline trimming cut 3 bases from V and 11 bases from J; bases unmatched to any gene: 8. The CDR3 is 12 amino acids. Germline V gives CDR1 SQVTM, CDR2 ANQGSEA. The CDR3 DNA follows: TGCAGCGTTGAGGGGGACAGGTCGGCTTACACCTTC. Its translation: CSVEGDRSAYTF.

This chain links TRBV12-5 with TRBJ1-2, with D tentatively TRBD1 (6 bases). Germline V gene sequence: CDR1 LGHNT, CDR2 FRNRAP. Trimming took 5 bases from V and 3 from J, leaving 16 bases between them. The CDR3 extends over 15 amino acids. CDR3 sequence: CASGPEQGGDYGYTF. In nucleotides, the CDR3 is TGTGCTAGTGGTCCTGAACAGGGAGGGGACTATGGCTACACCTTC.